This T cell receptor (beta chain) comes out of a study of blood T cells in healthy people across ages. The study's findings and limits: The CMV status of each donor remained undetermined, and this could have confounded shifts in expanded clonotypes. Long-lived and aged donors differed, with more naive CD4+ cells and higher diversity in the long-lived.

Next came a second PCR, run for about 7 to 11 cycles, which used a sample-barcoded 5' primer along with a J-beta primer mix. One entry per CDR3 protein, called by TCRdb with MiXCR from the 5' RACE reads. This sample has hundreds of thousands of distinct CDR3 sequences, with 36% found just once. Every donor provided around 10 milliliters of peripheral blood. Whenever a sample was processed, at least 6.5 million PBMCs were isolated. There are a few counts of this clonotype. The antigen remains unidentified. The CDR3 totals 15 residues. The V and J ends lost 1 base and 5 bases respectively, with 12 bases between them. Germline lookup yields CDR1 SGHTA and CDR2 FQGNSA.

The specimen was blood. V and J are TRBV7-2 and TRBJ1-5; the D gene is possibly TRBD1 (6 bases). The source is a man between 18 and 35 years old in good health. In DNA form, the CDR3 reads TGTGCCAGCAGCTTAGAAGGGACATCCCATCAGCCCCAGCATTTT. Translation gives CASSLEGTSHQPQHF.